The 3 T cell receptor beta chains reported below all come from one sample, sequenced in a study of CD8 T cells in ankylosing spondylitis. TCRdb re-called the 5' RACE reads through MiXCR, storing one row per CDR3 protein. The sample yields 350,000 or so distinct CDR3 sequences, approximately 10% seen once. Sequenced sample: blood, either unsorted or a sorted T cell fraction (not recorded which). Receptors originate from a female donor with ankylosing spondylitis or in good health (not recorded which).

The chain employs TRBV12-3 or TRBV12-4 and TRBJ2-3; no definite D call. The CDR3 contains 13 residues. V shed 6 bases and J shed 4 bases, with 11 bases lying between them. CDR3 sequence reads: CASRTQDADTQYF. The DNA of the CDR3 is TGTGCCAGCAGAACCCAGGATGCAGATACGCAGTATTTT.

This clonotype was detected many times. This sequence joins TRBV5-1 and TRBJ2-3; D uncertain. V was pared by 1 base and J by 0 bases, with 6 bases between. Germline V gene sequence: CDR1 SGHRS, CDR2 YFSETQ. The length of the CDR3 is 14 residues. The CDR3 nucleotides read TGCGCCAGCAGCTTGATTGGGAGCACAGATACGCAGTATTTT. It yields the protein CASSLIGSTDTQYF.

This clonotype was detected ten times or more. The rearrangement joins TRBV5-1 to TRBJ2-1; maybe TRBD1 (6 bases). Trimming removed 4 bases from V and 0 bases from J, with 11 bases in between. Germline V gives CDR1 SGHRS, CDR2 YFSETQ. The CDR3 totals 15 residues. The CDR3 nucleotides are TGCGCCAGCAGCAAACAGGGCGTCTCCTACAATGAGCAGTTCTTC. It specifies CASSKQGVSYNEQFF.